Listed below are T cell receptor beta chains from one sample, sequenced in a study of metastatic and nonmetastatic thyroid tumors. TCRdb reanalyzed the PCR reads with MiXCR. The table includes 30,000 to 35,000 clones, about a sixth detected once. Sequenced: blood. Source of these receptors: a female donor with papillary thyroid cancer or a benign thyroid nodule (not recorded which). Some clones in this sample may be carry-over from other donors' samples. The CDR3 runs from the conserved cysteine through the conserved F or W. D genes are given only for firm matches. Rows may omit the clone size; those that give it use once, few, many or a size class.

V gene	CDR3 length	clone size	D gene	J gene	CDR3 protein	CDR3 DNA
TRBV7-2	14	many	.	TRBJ2-5	CASSSPGAFETQYF	TGTGCCAGCAGTTCCCCCGGAGCTTTCGAGACCCAGTACTTC
TRBV6-1	12	many	.	TRBJ1-2	CASRHTNYGYTF	TGTGCCAGCAGGCACACCAACTATGGCTACACCTTC
TRBV20-1	16	.	TRBD1	TRBJ2-1	CSASGSAGNQGDEQFF	TGCAGTGCTAGCGGTTCGGCAGGGAACCAGGGGGATGAGCAGTTCTTC
TRBV3-1	15	many	TRBD2	TRBJ2-2	CASSRATSGAGELFF	TGTGCCAGCAGCCGAGCAACTAGCGGTGCCGGGGAGCTGTTTTTT
TRBV7-2	12	many	.	TRBJ2-1	CASSSLVYEQFF	TGTGCCAGCAGCTCCTTAGTATATGAGCAGTTCTTC
TRBV5-4	17	.	TRBD1	TRBJ2-6	CASSLGQGATGSNVLTF	TGTGCCAGCAGCTTAGGACAGGGGGCCACTGGGTCTAACGTCCTGACTTTC
TRBV7-9	14	many	.	TRBJ2-5	CASSLRELVETQYF	TGTGCCAGCAGCTTAAGGGAGTTGGTGGAGACCCAGTACTTC
TRBV24-1	15	many	.	TRBJ2-2	CATSSGQRNTGELFF	TGTGCCACCAGTTCTGGACAGCGCAACACCGGGGAGCTGTTTTTT
TRBV6-1	14	medium-sized	.	TRBJ2-7	CASSEGTSRREQYF	TGTGCCAGCAGTGAAGGTACTAGTCGACGGGAGCAGTACTTC
TRBV11-2	14	many	TRBD2	TRBJ2-3	CASSLVLAGDTQYF	TGTGCCAGCAGCTTAGTTCTAGCGGGAGACACGCAGTATTTT
TRBV6-2/TRBV6-3	14	.	.	TRBJ1-1	CASMGGGLDTEAFF	TGTGCCAGCATGGGCGGGGGACTGGACACTGAAGCTTTCTTT
TRBV7-2	15	.	TRBD1	TRBJ1-2	CGISPKDRGRNCYTF	TGTGGCATCAGCCCCAAGGACAGGGGGCGTAATTGCTACACCTTC
TRBV11-1	17	many	.	TRBJ2-1	CASSFSGTVLIYNEQFF	TGTGCCAGCAGCTTCTCAGGTACGGTTCTTATCTACAATGAGCAGTTCTTC
TRBV7-9	14	many	.	TRBJ2-7	CASSLAGTSYEQYF	TGTGCCAGCAGCTTAGCGGGAACCTCCTACGAGCAGTACTTC
TRBV2	14	once	.	TRBJ2-1	CASTGESSYNEQFF	TGTGCCAGCACGGGCGAGAGCTCCTACAATGAGCAGTTCTTC
TRBV28	14	few	TRBD2	TRBJ2-7	CASSSLAGFNEQYF	TGTGCCAGCAGTTCCTTAGCGGGATTTAACGAGCAGTACTTC
TRBV5-5	15	many	.	TRBJ2-2	CASSLSPAFTGELFF	TGTGCCAGCAGCTTGTCCCCCGCATTCACCGGGGAGCTGTTTTTT
TRBV4-1	15	many	.	TRBJ1-2	CASSTNSIPIYGYTF	TGCGCCAGCTCAACCAACAGTATCCCCATCTATGGCTACACCTTC
TRBV29-1	13	few	TRBD1	TRBJ1-2	CSVRTGGNYGYTF	TGCAGCGTCCGGACAGGGGGTAACTATGGCTACACCTTC
TRBV20-1	13	many	.	TRBJ1-1	CSAEEGPDTEAFF	TGCAGTGCAGAAGAAGGACCGGACACTGAAGCTTTCTTT
TRBV12-3/TRBV12-4	12	many	.	TRBJ1-2	CASSPPLGRYTF	TGTGCCAGCAGTCCTCCCCTCGGCCGCTACACCTTC
TRBV6-2/TRBV6-3	12	.	.	TRBJ2-7	CASRDTLYEQYF	TGTGCCAGCCGGGACACCCTCTACGAGCAGTACTTC
TRBV18	14	few	TRBD1	TRBJ1-3	CASAGQGSGNTIYF	TGTGCCAGCGCCGGACAGGGCTCTGGAAACACCATATATTTT
TRBV2	11	medium-sized	.	TRBJ2-1	CASSPMYEQFF	TGTGCCAGCAGCCCGATGTATGAGCAGTTCTTC
TRBV6-1	15	.	TRBD2	TRBJ2-3	CASNRLAGPTDTQYF	TGTGCCAGCAATAGACTAGCGGGCCCCACAGATACGCAGTATTTT
TRBV5-1	16	.	.	TRBJ2-3	CASSARVGALVDTQYF	TGCGCCAGCAGCGCACGAGTGGGGGCCTTGGTGGATACGCAGTATTTT
TRBV10-3	17	many	.	TRBJ2-1	CAISDILGLSSYNEQFF	TGTGCCATCAGTGATATCTTGGGCTTAAGCTCCTACAATGAGCAGTTCTTC
TRBV29-1	12	many	TRBD2	TRBJ2-1	CSVVGLAVEQFF	TGCAGCGTTGTGGGACTAGCGGTTGAGCAGTTCTTC
TRBV9	14	.	TRBD1	TRBJ2-1	CASSAVGTVYEQFF	TGTGCCAGCAGCGCGGTCGGGACAGTCTATGAGCAGTTCTTC
TRBV20-1	16	many	TRBD2	TRBJ2-4	CSARDLTSGTKNIQYF	TGCAGTGCTAGAGATCTTACTAGCGGGACCAAAAACATTCAGTACTTC
TRBV20-1	16	medium-sized	TRBD2	TRBJ2-1	CSARDIKLRGREPQFF	TGCAGTGCTAGAGATATAAAGCTGAGAGGGCGGGAGCCCCAGTTCTTC
TRBV11-3	16	many	.	TRBJ2-7	CASSLVGTQLSYEQYF	TGTGCCAGCAGCTTAGTAGGCACCCAGTTAAGTTACGAGCAGTACTTC
TRBV5-1	14	.	TRBD1	TRBJ2-2	CASSRGPDTGELFF	TGCGCCAGCAGCAGGGGGCCAGACACCGGGGAGCTGTTTTTT
TRBV6-1	16	few	TRBD2	TRBJ2-1	CASIDIPGGPGNEQFF	TGTGCCAGCATTGACATCCCGGGAGGGCCTGGGAATGAGCAGTTCTTC
TRBV19	17	many	TRBD1	TRBJ1-5	CASSLRQGAYSNQPQHF	TGTGCCAGTAGTCTTCGACAGGGGGCATATAGCAATCAGCCCCAGCATTTT
TRBV7-2	15	.	.	TRBJ2-7	CASSPQLAIFHEQYF	TGTGCCAGCAGCCCCCAGTTAGCGATCTTTCACGAGCAGTACTTC
TRBV14	13	many	TRBD1	TRBJ1-1	CASSRRQGTEAFF	TGTGCCAGCAGCCGTCGACAGGGTACTGAAGCTTTCTTT
TRBV30	13	many	.	TRBJ2-7	CAWSVLSSDEQYF	TGTGCCTGGAGTGTACTTTCTAGTGACGAGCAGTACTTC
TRBV6-2/TRBV6-3	15	few	.	TRBJ2-5	CASRRPVQNQETQYF	TGTGCCAGCAGACGACCCGTACAGAACCAAGAGACCCAGTACTTC
TRBV15	15	many	.	TRBJ2-6	CATSRENSGANVLTF	TGTGCCACCAGCAGAGAGAACTCTGGGGCCAACGTCCTGACTTTC
TRBV6-1	15	few	.	TRBJ1-2	CAAGPTLAAYYVYTF	TGTGCCGCAGGCCCAACCCTGGCAGCTTATTATGTCTACACCTTC
TRBV20-1	14	many	TRBD2	TRBJ2-7	CSATRLAGVVEQYF	TGCAGTGCTACACGACTAGCGGGAGTTGTTGAGCAGTACTTC
TRBV19	15	many	TRBD1	TRBJ1-3	CASSTTGTGGNTIYF	TGTGCCAGTAGTACCACAGGGACAGGTGGAAACACCATATATTTT
TRBV12-3/TRBV12-4	14	.	.	TRBJ1-5	CASSLGLLNQPQHF	TGTGCCAGCAGTTTAGGGCTGTTGAATCAGCCCCAGCATTTT
TRBV28	17	.	.	TRBJ1-2	CASSTVRNLESNYGYTF	TGTGCCAGCAGTACGGTGAGGAATTTAGAATCTAACTATGGCTACACCTTC
TRBV29-1	12	many	.	TRBJ2-7	CSVEDPTGLQYF	TGCAGCGTTGAAGATCCAACAGGGCTGCAGTACTTC
TRBV7-8	11	few	.	TRBJ2-7	CASSVVYEQYF	TGTGCCAGCAGCGTAGTCTACGAACAGTACTTC
TRBV20-1	12	.	TRBD1	TRBJ1-1	CSAWTGTTEAFF	TGCAGTGCTTGGACAGGGACCACTGAAGCTTTCTTT
TRBV11-2	16	.	.	TRBJ1-3	CASSHLDRGAGNTIYF	TGTGCCAGCAGCCACCTGGATCGGGGGGCTGGAAACACCATATATTTT
TRBV7-9	15	once	.	TRBJ1-2	CASSPRGLVIYGCTF	TGTGCCAGCAGCCCCCGCGGACTTGTTATCTATGGCTGCACCTTC
TRBV6-4	14	many	.	TRBJ2-3	CASSESSETDTQYF	TGTGCCAGCAGTGAGTCGAGCGAGACAGATACGCAGTATTTT
TRBV27	13	many	TRBD2	TRBJ2-7	CASSFSGSDEQYF	TGTGCCAGCTCCTTCAGCGGGAGCGACGAGCAGTACTTC
TRBV3-1	16	many	.	TRBJ1-3	CASSQDAVFSGNTIYF	TGTGCCAGCAGCCAAGACGCGGTATTCTCTGGAAACACCATATATTTT
TRBV6-1	13	many	TRBD2	TRBJ2-3	CASRAGGTDTQYF	TGTGCCAGCCGGGCGGGAGGCACAGATACGCAGTATTTT
TRBV7-2	15	many	.	TRBJ2-5	CASSLSLAREETQYF	TGTGCCAGCAGCCTATCCCTAGCCAGAGAAGAGACCCAGTACTTC
TRBV27	15	few	.	TRBJ1-2	CASSMDATCGGGYTF	TGTGCCAGCAGTATGGACGCGACATGTGGCGGTGGCTACACCTTC
TRBV6-1	13	.	TRBD1	TRBJ2-4	CASTSGTGNIQYF	TGTGCCAGCACCTCCGGGACAGGGAACATTCAGTACTTC